These T cell receptor beta chains were read from a single sample in a study of T cells expressing NK-cell markers. TCRdb re-called the 5' RACE reads and shows each CDR3 protein once, DNA omitted. This sample's table reports fewer than 550,000 distinct CDR3 sequences. The sequenced sample consisted of blood T cells: a sorted CD56 or NKG2C T cell subset, CD4+ or CD8+ T cells, or bulk PBMC T cells (not recorded which). These TCRs come from a woman in her 50s in good health. Each CDR3 is given with its conserved first and last residue.

14 | TRBJ1-5 | TRBV5-6 | CASSLATPNQPQHF
12 | TRBJ1-4 | TRBV7-8 | CASSRPSPELFF
12 | TRBJ2-5 | TRBV6-4 | CAAAGVGETQYF
13 | TRBJ1-1 | TRBV28 | CASRGGVITEAFF
15 | TRBJ2-1 | TRBV28 | CASSLGAVPNNEQFF
15 | TRBJ1-3 | TRBV4-1 | CASSLRRSVGNTIYF
15 | TRBJ2-2 | TRBV3-1 | CASSHTSGDTGELFF
15 | TRBJ2-1 | TRBV20-1 | CSARPVSGYYNEQFF
14 | TRBJ1-5 | TRBV12-3/TRBV12-4 | CASSFMVANQPQHF
14 | TRBJ2-1 | TRBV4-2 | CASSQVKGHNEQFF
18 | TRBJ2-7 | TRBV24-1 | CATSDLQGGSGHYYEQYF
19 | TRBJ2-3 | TRBV4-1 | CASSPKAASGGVSTDTQYF
15 | TRBJ1-2 | TRBV20-1 | CSARVPTTGAAGYTF
15 | TRBJ2-2 | TRBV10-3 | CAIRPGQGANGELFF
11 | TRBJ1-2 | TRBV29-1 | CSDRQGIGYTF
14 | TRBJ1-1 | TRBV20-1 | CSAPSTGVGTEAFF
16 | TRBJ2-7 | TRBV14 | CASSQGSAGDRYEQYF
15 | TRBJ1-5 | TRBV12-3/TRBV12-4 | CASSLVGTVNQPQHF
13 | TRBJ2-1 | TRBV7-8 | CASSPRVANEQFF
15 | TRBJ1-1 | TRBV14 | CASSQFRGGYTEAFF
13 | TRBJ2-7 | TRBV24-1 | CANGETDSHEQYF
13 | TRBJ1-2 | TRBV6-1 | CASSVGIDYGYTF
12 | TRBJ2-7 | TRBV5-1 | CASTGHFHEQYF
14 | TRBJ2-1 | TRBV15 | CATSRSGPDDEQFF
18 | TRBJ2-2 | TRBV12-3/TRBV12-4 | CASSFLPPVGGRTGELFF
15 | TRBJ2-1 | TRBV12-3/TRBV12-4 | CASTIDIPAYNEQFF
15 | TRBJ2-7 | TRBV24-1 | CATSDPPGGADEQYF
15 | TRBJ1-1 | TRBV5-1 | CASSPPGQANTEAFF
15 | TRBJ2-5 | TRBV28 | CASSLAYRDAETQYF
18 | TRBJ2-6 | TRBV5-1 | CASSLEGTIPSGANVLTF
18 | TRBJ2-2 | TRBV7-3 | CASSLIHSLTGETGELFF
16 | TRBJ2-1 | TRBV7-8 | CASSLARGGRLNEQFF
17 | TRBJ2-3 | TRBV9 | CASSVGAPRPSTDTQYF
16 | TRBJ1-1 | TRBV21-1 | CASSKLRTGGITEAFF
12 | TRBJ2-3 | TRBV12-3/TRBV12-4 | CASSRGYYTQYF
16 | TRBJ2-3 | TRBV11-2 | CASSGWAGSKTDTQYF
16 | TRBJ2-7 | TRBV10-3 | CAISGASRTLSYEQYF
13 | TRBJ2-7 | TRBV5-1 | CASTGRGQSEQYF
14 | TRBJ2-7 | TRBV5-1 | CASRRSDNYYEQYF
16 | TRBJ2-1 | TRBV5-1 | CASSFRGRSSYNEQFF
15 | TRBJ2-1 | TRBV4-2 | CASSPRQDLYNEQFF
12 | TRBJ2-7 | TRBV20-1 | CSAPLGDFEQYF